This T cell receptor beta chain was identified in a study of T cell repertoires in cytomegalovirus infection. Study-level information: Based on public TCR beta signatures, there were indications of CMV infection and of a matching HLA type.

On this clonotype: Antigen unknown.

Study-wide findings and caveats: The cumulative frequency of public TCR beta families identified carriers of CMV plus the relevant HLA. HLA-C-restricted CMV-specific TCR beta clonotypes were dominant in the ex vivo response.

Each CDR3 protein is one row after TCRdb ran MiXCR on the reads. Among 270,000 or so distinct CDR3 sequences listed, about 17% were seen once. What was sequenced was CD8+ T cells from PBMCs. This TCR was recovered from a human donor in good health (CMV status not recorded). Some clones in this sample may be carry-over from other donors' samples.

In nucleotides, the CDR3 is TGTGCCAGCAGTTCGACTGAGACTGACAATCAGCCCCAGCATTTT. It yields the protein CASSSTETDNQPQHF. The chain links TRBV6-6 to TRBJ1-5; no clear D gene. The germline V gene has CDR1 MNHNY and CDR2 SVGAGI (reference sequence). V shed 4 bases and J shed 3 bases, with 13 bases lying between them. The CDR3 has 15 amino acids.